This T cell receptor (beta chain) was identified during a study of blood T cell repertoires in COVID-19. The authors' processing: Amplification of reference gene primers provided the estimated nucleated cell counts. Profiled with immunoSEQ multiplex PCR; TCRdb holds only in-frame clones, not every one. V, J and clone size reflect that table, while D and trimming were determined from the DNA. The repertoire holds around 100,000 clones, about three quarters seen once, with about 5.9% in the top ten. Germline V gives CDR1 LGHNA, CDR2 YSLEER. V dropped 1 base and J dropped 3 bases, with 13 bases sitting between them. This CDR3 region has 15 residues.

The sequenced sample was peripheral blood. The clonotype was recovered from a man older than 75 with acute or convalescent COVID-19. V and J are TRBV4-3 and TRBJ2-7; weak D call: TRBD2 (5 bases). The CDR3 nucleotides are TGCGCCAGCAGCCAAGGTGCTAGCTCACTCTACGAGCAGTACTTC. Translating it yields CASSQGASSLYEQYF.